The clone carrying this TCR beta chain was detected a few times. The antigen is not known. This CDR3 is built from 15 residues. V was clipped by 3 bases and J by 0 bases; unmatched bases: 5. From germline, CDR1 is LGHNA and CDR2 YNFKEQ. From the reads, TCRdb called clonotypes with MiXCR, one entry per CDR3 protein. The sample yields a few hundred thousand distinct CDR3 sequences, approximately 22% seen once. The data originate from a study of T cell repertoires in cytomegalovirus infection. This receptor was taken from a human donor in good health (CMV status not recorded). Some clones in this sample may be carry-over from other donors' samples. Here the sequenced sample was cultured PBMCs, taken from culture after CMV antigen stimulation. The chain couples TRBV4-2 to TRBJ2-7; 7 positions agree with TRBD2. The CDR3 bases are TGTGCCAGCAGCCACGGGGGGTCTAGCTCCTACGAGCAGTACTTC. It is translated as CASSHGGSSSYEQYF.